This entry concerns a single T cell receptor beta chain. Its specificity is unknown. Germline CDR1 is MNHNS and CDR2 is SASEGT. This CDR3 has 14 residues. The V gene end was trimmed by 7 bases and the J gene end by 2 bases; junction bases not matched to a gene: 4. The data stem from a study of cytomegalovirus exposure and HLA in healthy donors. General observations from the study: Reports credit the classifier with highly specific, highly sensitive diagnosis of cytomegalovirus status. TCR beta V- and J-gene trimming, according to a later analysis, was linked to a missense DCLRE1C variant. Later work found that TCR association rates differed between HLA loci; DRB1 had the most and HLA-C the fewest.

In the PCR, 60 Vbeta and 13 Jbeta primers were used. Repertoires were generated with immunoSEQ multiplex PCR, while TCRdb's copy carries only in-frame clones and drops some. The sample's table shows tens of thousands of clones. The sequence derives from a woman aged 40 to 49 in good health and CMV-seropositive. V usage is TRBV6-1 and J usage is TRBJ2-1; 8 nucleotides align to TRBD1. Sequencing used PBMCs. The CDR3 bases are TGTGCCAGCACCGCAGGGGGCCCCTACAATGAGCAGTTCTTC. The encoded protein is CASTAGGPYNEQFF.